The next 11 T cell receptor beta chains were all read from a single sample in a study of beta chain features in type 1 diabetes. What was sequenced were expressed TCRB transcripts, since all of the isolated RNA had been reverse transcribed. Using immunoSEQ multiplex PCR, the repertoire was profiled, and TCRdb retains in-frame clones only, with some absent. The sample has just over 600,000 clones, 15% to 19% seen once. Sample: naive CD4+ T cells from blood. Receptors originate from a man younger than 35 in good health.

The V gene is TRBV6-5, the J gene TRBJ2-7; 9 nucleotides agree with TRBD2. The length of the CDR3 is 13 residues. CDR1 and CDR2 (germline): MNHEY, SVGAGI. Trimming cost V 8 bases and J 5 bases; bases outside gene matches: 7. As DNA, the CDR3 is TGTGCCAGCGATAGCGGGAGAACAAACGAGCAGTACTTC. Its translation: CASDSGRTNEQYF.

This chain connects TRBV7-9 to TRBJ1-6; the D is unclear. The CDR3 length is 15 residues. V was pared by 5 bases and J by 10 bases, with 18 bases between. Germline V gene data show CDR1 as SEHNR and CDR2 as FQNEAQ (reference sequence). This chain's CDR3 is CASSRQGIGSSPLHF. The DNA of the CDR3 is TGTGCCAGCAGCCGCCAAGGGATTGGTAGCTCACCCCTCCACTTT.

This clone was seen a handful of times. The chain joins TRBV6-6 to TRBJ2-7, with D possibly called TRBD1 or TRBD2 (6 bases each). The CDR3 contains 14 residues. Germline loops: CDR1 MNHNY, CDR2 SVGAGI (reference sequence). Trimming cost V 6 bases and J 3 bases, with 15 bases left between them. CDR3 bases: TGTGCCAGCAGGGAGGGGGGCAGGGGCTACGAGCAGTACTTC. The encoded protein is CASREGGRGYEQYF.

The chain joins TRBV20-1 to TRBJ2-5; D ambiguous. This CDR3 has 11 amino acids. Trimming cost V 5 bases and J 5 bases, with 9 bases left between them. CDR1 DFQATT and CDR2 SNEGSKA come from the germline V gene (reference sequence). The CDR3 nucleotides read TGCAGTGCTCCCCCCGTCGAGACCCAGTACTTC. Translating it yields CSAPPVETQYF.

The chain links TRBV6-5 to TRBJ2-7; 7 nucleotides match TRBD1. CDR3 length: 16 residues. Looked up from germline, CDR1 is MNHEY and CDR2 is SVGAGI. V lost 0 bases and J lost 9; bases outside the gene matches: 14. CDR3 DNA sequence: TGTGCCAGCAGTTACTCTTCCCCGACAGGGCCCAAAGGGCAGTACTTC. Its translation is CASSYSSPTGPKGQYF.

The chain couples TRBV7-2 to TRBJ1-2; D is perhaps TRBD1 (5 bases). Looked up from germline, CDR1 is SGHTA and CDR2 is FQGNSA. Trimming removed 0 bases at V and 10 bases at J, with 9 bases between. The CDR3 length is 12 residues. CDR3 in DNA: TGTGCCAGCAGCTTAGCGGGGGAATCCTACACCTTC. Translation: CASSLAGESYTF.

This clone was counted a few times. This rearrangement joins TRBV10-3 to TRBJ2-1, with D perhaps given as TRBD1 or TRBD2 (7 bases each). The CDR3 is 16 residues long. V was clipped by 3 bases and J by 7 bases, with 19 bases between them. CDR1 and CDR2 (germline): ENHRY, SYGVKD. In DNA, the CDR3 is TGTGCCATCAGTGAAGGGGGCGGGAGTTTCAAGAATGAGCAGTTCTTC. This encodes CAISEGGGSFKNEQFF.

The rearrangement joins TRBV28 to TRBJ2-5; D may be TRBD2 (5 bases). Germline V CDR1 and CDR2: MDHEN, SYDVKM. The CDR3 sequence is 13 residues long. V lost 8 bases, J lost 1 base, and 11 bases lay in between. The DNA for the CDR3 is TGTGCCAGCGGACTGGCGACCCAAGAGACCCAGTACTTC. Amino acid sequence: CASGLATQETQYF. Supplemented by reference TRBV28 and TRBJ2-5, the full variable domain reads DVKVTQSSRYLVKRTGEKVFLECVQDMDHENMFWYRQDPGLGLRLIYFSYDVKMKEKGDIPEGYSVSREKKERFSLILESASTNQTSMYLCASGLATQETQYFGPGTRLLVL.

There are a few counts of this clone. V gene TRBV4-2 combines with J gene TRBJ1-1; no clear D gene. V was clipped by 1 base and J by 5 bases, with 8 bases between them. The CDR3 totals 13 residues. CDR1 and CDR2 from the germline V gene are LGHNA and YNFKEQ. For the CDR3, the DNA is TGTGCCAGCAGCCAAGGGAAACGGACTGAAGCTTTCTTT. The encoded protein is CASSQGKRTEAFF.

This clone has only a few counts. This chain links TRBV6-6 with TRBJ2-5, with D uncertain. In germline, CDR1 is MNHNY, CDR2 SVGAGI (reference sequence). V gave up 4 bases and J gave up 1 base, with 7 bases separating them. CDR3 length: 13 residues. The CDR3 bases are TGTGCCAGCAGTTTACGGGCCCAAGAGACCCAGTACTTC. Translation: CASSLRAQETQYF.

This clone was found a few times. This CDR3 reads CAWGRGAQEKLFF. CDR3 sequence (DNA): TGTGCCTGGGGTAGGGGCGCGCAGGAAAAACTGTTTTTT. The chain employs TRBV7-9 and TRBJ1-4; a weak D match, TRBD1 (5 bases). V was clipped by 11 bases and J by 8 bases, with 18 bases between them. The length of the CDR3 is 13 residues. Germline V gene lookup returns CDR1 SEHNR and CDR2 FQNEAQ (reference sequence).